The source of this T cell receptor (beta chain) is a study of cytomegalovirus exposure and HLA in healthy donors. Study at large: A prior analysis found more than 90 million unique TCR beta sequences from around 180 million T cells. General study points: One variant, a missense change in DCLRE1C, was linked in a later analysis to TCR beta V- and J-gene trimming.

With 60 Vbeta and 13 Jbeta primers, the PCR was carried out. The data were produced by immunoSEQ multiplex PCR, yet TCRdb's version contains in-frame clones alone and is incomplete. The sample carries roughly 130,000 clones, around 81% recorded once. Turning to this clone: What it binds is unknown.

This clonotype originated in a man aged 18 to 29 in good health and CMV-seronegative. The sample was PBMCs.

CDR3 DNA: TGTGCCTGGAGGCAGGGACAGGTTAATGAAAAACTGTTTTTT. It is translated as CAWRQGQVNEKLFF. The rearrangement uses TRBV30 and TRBJ1-4; the match to TRBD1 covers 8 bases. The CDR3 loop spans 14 amino acids. CDR1 and CDR2 (germline): GTSNPN, SVGIG (reference sequence). V shed 3 bases, J shed 4 bases, and the junction held 4 bases outside the gene matches.